This T cell receptor (beta chain) came from a study of read filtering for tumor transcriptome and immune sequencing. Across the study: RNA-seq yielded only about 75 to 1,300 TCR reads, IR-seq about 4 to 11 million. General study points: Even smaller IR-seq throughput identified most shared clonotypes. Dropping single-read clonotypes raised IR-seq and RNA-seq shared-clonotype correlation.

This library used roughly 370 ng RNA and molecular barcoded adaptors spanning alpha/delta and beta/gamma chains. One entry per CDR3 protein, called by TCRdb with MiXCR from the reads. The repertoire has around 58,000 distinct CDR3 sequences, 14% of them found once; the top ten carry 45%. This clonotype occurred many times. Its antigen is undetermined. The TCR was taken from a donor aged 40 or older with multiple myeloma. The sequencing sample was made of a population of CD138-negative cells sorted from bone marrow.

CDR3 protein: CASSVSTDTQYF. The CDR3 nucleotides are TGTGCCAGCAGCGTTAGCACAGATACGCAGTATTTT. The chain uses TRBV7-2 and TRBJ2-3; unclear D gene. The CDR3 sequence is 12 residues long. Germline V gene sequence: CDR1 SGHTA, CDR2 FQGNSA. Trimming removed 5 bases at V and 0 bases at J, with 3 bases between.